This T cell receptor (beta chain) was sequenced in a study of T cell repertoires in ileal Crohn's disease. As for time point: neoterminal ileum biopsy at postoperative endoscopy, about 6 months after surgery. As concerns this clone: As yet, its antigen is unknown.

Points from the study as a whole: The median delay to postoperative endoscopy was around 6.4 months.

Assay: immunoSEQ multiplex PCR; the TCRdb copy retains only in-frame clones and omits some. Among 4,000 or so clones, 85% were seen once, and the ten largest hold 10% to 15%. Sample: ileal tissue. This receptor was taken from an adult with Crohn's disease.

CDR3 sequence (DNA): TGTGCCACCAGCAGAGGGACAGGGCGCACTGAAGCTTTCTTT. Amino acid sequence: CATSRGTGRTEAFF. This chain joins TRBV15 and TRBJ1-1, with 8 bases lining up with TRBD1. J gave up 4 bases and V 1 base, and 2 bases lay outside the gene matches. The CDR3 is made up of 14 amino acids. The germline V gene has CDR1 LNHNV and CDR2 YYDKDF (reference sequence).